The clone carrying this T cell receptor beta chain was detected a few times. TCRdb recomputed calls from the reads with MiXCR, one row per CDR3 protein. The sample has roughly 600,000 distinct CDR3 sequences; roughly 24% are singletons. The source of the sample is a study of T cell repertoires in cytomegalovirus infection. V gave up 5 bases and J gave up 7 bases, with 12 bases separating them. CDR1 is SQVTM, CDR2 ANQGSEA, per germline. The length of the CDR3 is 11 residues. This sequence joins TRBV29-1 and TRBJ2-7; no clear D. Material for sequencing was CD8+ T cells from PBMCs. This TCR came from a human donor in good health (CMV status not recorded). Some clones in this sample may be carry-over from other donors' samples. The CDR3 spells CSVQADGEQYV. The CDR3 nucleotides are TGCAGCGTTCAGGCAGACGGAGAGCAGTACGTC.